This entry features one T cell receptor beta chain sequence. These data are taken from a study of blood T cell repertoires in COVID-19. Whole-study context: PBMCs, B-cell-depleted T cells, or T cells provided the cDNA or gDNA that made up the material.

Profiling relied on immunoSEQ multiplex PCR, and the TCRdb table lists in-frame clones only, not all of them. The sample shows approximately 250,000 clones, nearly 85% of them seen only once. The CDR3 runs 14 residues. The germline V gene encodes CDR1 SGDLS and CDR2 YYNGEE. Losses at the gene ends were 4 bases for V and 0 bases for J; bases not matched to a gene: 3. The chain carries TRBV9 and TRBJ1-1, with 7 bases aligning to TRBD1. The receptor comes from a human donor in a cohort sampled during active COVID-19. Sequencing was done on a sample of peripheral blood. DNA of the CDR3: TGTGCCAGCAGCATCGGGACAGTGAACACTGAAGCTTTCTTT. This codes for CASSIGTVNTEAFF.